The sequence of this T cell receptor (beta chain) was determined in a study of PD-L1 blockade in urothelial cancer. Study in general: Male patients with bladder-origin urothelial cancer numbered about 85% of the 29. A median roughly 150,000 T cells were found in blood samples.

The CDR3 totals 12 residues. The germline CDR1 and CDR2 sequences are GTSNPN and SVGIG (reference sequence). Trimming shortened V by 8 bases and J by 3 bases, and 13 bases separated the two germline ends. PCRs each included synthetic TCR analog templates spiked in. The method was immunoSEQ multiplex PCR; TCRdb's version includes in-frame clones alone and lacks a portion of them. The data show tens of thousands of clones, with roughly nine tenths seen just once and 5% to 7% held by the top ten. The study collected 1 to 8 samples per patient, pretreatment and on-treatment. The sample was PBMCs, taken around atezolizumab (anti-PD-L1) treatment. The sequence was obtained from a woman aged 70 to 79 with urothelial cancer. The J gene is TRBJ1-1, the V gene TRBV30, with D possibly matching TRBD1 (5 bases). As DNA, the CDR3 is TGTGCCACCGCGTGGGGGGACACTGAAGCTTTCTTT. It yields the protein CATAWGDTEAFF.